This T cell receptor (beta chain) was identified in a study of CD8 T cells in ankylosing spondylitis. Regarding the study as a whole: In ankylosing spondylitis blood, a motif of 7 to 9 highly homologous TCR beta variants appeared characteristic. Relatively scarce in peripheral blood, disease-linked clones were CD8+. Enrichment of disease-linked clones was reportedly significant in matched ankylosing spondylitis synovial fluid.

Germline V lookup: CDR1 SGHRS, CDR2 YFSETQ. Unmatched junction bases numbered 7, after V lost 6 bases and J lost 5 bases. The CDR3 runs 14 residues. TCRdb ran MiXCR on the 5' RACE reads and lists one entry per CDR3 protein. The sample shows some 800,000 distinct CDR3 sequences, 10% to 15% of them seen only once. As regards this clonotype: Antigen specificity is unknown.

J is TRBJ2-2 and V is TRBV5-1, with 7 bases lining up with TRBD1. Sequenced material: blood, either unsorted or a sorted T cell fraction (not recorded which). The receptor comes from a male donor with ankylosing spondylitis. CDR3 sequence reads: CASNYYRGTGELFF. Written as DNA, the CDR3 is TGCGCCAGCAATTACTACAGGGGTACCGGGGAGCTGTTTTTT.